These 24 T cell receptor beta chains share one sample of origin, sequenced in a study of CD8+ T cells in alopecia areata. It was cDNA, reverse transcribed from extracted RNA, that served as the sequencing template. Profiled with immunoSEQ multiplex PCR; TCRdb holds only in-frame clones, not every one. Altogether 120,000 or so clones are present, about 59% being singletons, with the ten largest covering around 6%. Noted treatment: oral pan-JAK inhibitor, 5-10 mg twice daily. The sequencing used CD4+ T cells sorted from blood, collected at week 4, from a patient treated with tofacitinib. These TCRs come from a human donor with alopecia areata.

The rearrangement uses TRBV2 and TRBJ1-2; a possible D gene is TRBD1 (6 bases). The CDR3 consists of 14 residues. V dropped 5 bases and J dropped 7 bases, with 17 bases sitting between them. In germline, CDR1 is SNHLY, CDR2 FYNNEI. CDR3 in amino acids: CASSRGPGASGYTF. In DNA form, the CDR3 reads TGTGCCAGCAGTCGGGGGCCCGGAGCTAGTGGCTACACCTTC.

This clone occurred a few times. The chain recombines TRBV2 with TRBJ2-5; a weak D match, TRBD1 (5 bases). Between the trimmed V and J ends, which lost 4 bases and 3 bases, there was a span of 6 bases. Germline-derived CDR1 and CDR2 are SNHLY and FYNNEI. This CDR3 region has 12 residues. The CDR3 protein is CASSVGEETQYF. The CDR3 nucleotides read TGTGCCAGCAGTGTAGGGGAAGAGACCCAGTACTTC.

The chain couples TRBV25-1 to TRBJ2-3; D is tentatively TRBD1 or TRBD2 (5 bases each). The V gene's germline CDR1 is MGHDK and CDR2 SYGVNS. The CDR3 covers 12 residues. Trimming left V 6 bases short and J 3 bases short, with 7 bases between. The CDR3 loop reads CASRGPTDTQYF. The CDR3 DNA sequence: TGTGCCAGCAGGGGACCTACAGATACGCAGTATTTT.

A few counts support this clone. Different DNA sequences within this sample yield the same CDR3. V gene TRBV9 combines with J gene TRBJ2-1, with D tentatively TRBD1 (6 bases). Germline values: CDR1 SGDLS, CDR2 YYNGEE. V gave up 2 bases and J gave up 5 bases, with 14 bases separating them. The CDR3 contains 15 residues. This CDR3 is CASSVTGTPNNEQFF. The CDR3 DNA follows: TGTGCCAGCAGCGTTACCGGGACACCTAACAATGAGCAGTTCTTC.

The rearrangement links TRBV29-1 to TRBJ1-4; 7 bases agree with TRBD1. The CDR3 contains 14 residues. Germline CDR1 SQVTM, CDR2 ANQGSEA. The ends lost 7 bases at V and 3 bases at J; junction bases unmatched: 8. In DNA form, the CDR3 reads TGCAGCGGCGCTTCCGGGACAGCTAATGAAAAACTGTTTTTT. Residues: CSGASGTANEKLFF.

This clone has a single count. The chain is built from TRBV28 and TRBJ2-5; the D gene is possibly TRBD2 (6 bases). Germline V gives CDR1 MDHEN, CDR2 SYDVKM. This CDR3 has 16 residues. The V end lost 7 bases, the J end lost 5 bases, and 23 bases lay between the germline ends. The CDR3 nucleotides are TGTGCCAGCACCCACCGGGCGGGAACGGGCTGGGAGACCCAGTACTTC. This gives the protein CASTHRAGTGWETQYF.

The rearrangement links TRBV10-3 to TRBJ2-3, with TRBD1 matching 9 bases. This CDR3 comprises 15 residues. Per the germline V gene, CDR1 is ENHRY and CDR2 is SYGVKD. V dropped 6 bases and J dropped 3; count of bases not matched to a gene: 7. The CDR3 reads CAISLGQGPTDTQYF. As DNA, the CDR3 is TGTGCCATCAGCCTGGGACAGGGCCCGACAGATACGCAGTATTTT.

V is TRBV9 and J is TRBJ2-7, with 8 bases fitting TRBD2. CDR1 is SGDLS, CDR2 YYNGEE, per germline. V shed 3 bases, J shed 3 bases, and the junction held 5 bases outside the gene matches. This CDR3 region has 14 residues. This chain's CDR3 is CASSATAGDYEQYF. DNA for the CDR3: TGTGCCAGCAGCGCAACAGCGGGAGACTACGAGCAGTACTTC.

The rearrangement uses TRBV4-3 and TRBJ1-2; the D is unclear. The CDR3 runs 13 residues. The germline V gene has CDR1 LGHNA and CDR2 YSLEER. V was shortened by 1 base and J by 4 bases, with 7 bases between the two germline ends. The CDR3 loop reads CASSQGTAYGYTF. The CDR3 DNA sequence: TGCGCCAGCAGCCAAGGGACGGCCTATGGCTACACCTTC.

The chain couples TRBV5-4 to TRBJ2-7; 10 bases are a match to TRBD2. The CDR3 runs to 15 residues. Germline V gene lookup returns CDR1 SGHNT and CDR2 YYREEE (reference sequence). V shed 5 bases and J 2 bases; nucleotides not matched to a gene: 7. Here the CDR3 DNA reads TGTGCCAGCAGATCCGGGACTAGCGAAGCCTACGAGCAGTACTTC. Translating it yields CASRSGTSEAYEQYF. The variable domain in full, with the rest retrieved from reference TRBV5-4 and TRBJ2-7, is ETGVTQSPTHLIKTRGQQVTLRCSSQSGHNTVSWYQQALGQGPQFIFQYYREEENGRGNFPPRFSGLQFPNYSSELNVNALELDDSALYLCASRSGTSEAYEQYFGPGTRLTVT.

J is TRBJ2-3 and V is TRBV30, with no clear D. Germline CDR1 and CDR2: GTSNPN and SVGIG (reference sequence). The CDR3 runs to 15 residues. The V end was cut by 0 bases, the J end by 2 bases, with 12 bases between. The CDR3 DNA is TGTGCCTGGAGTGTATTTACGGAGATCACAGATACGCAGTATTTT. Translating gives CAWSVFTEITDTQYF.

This clone showed up just a few times. The chain carries TRBV30 and TRBJ2-5; no clear D. The length of the CDR3 is 11 residues. Germline loops: CDR1 GTSNPN, CDR2 SVGIG (reference sequence). V gave up 5 bases and J gave up 7 bases, with 11 bases separating them. CDR3 sequence (DNA): TGTGCCTGGTCACTGGGCGGGACCCAGTACTTC. It codes for CAWSLGGTQYF. Filled out from reference TRBV30 and TRBJ2-5, the complete variable domain reads SQTIHQWPATLVQPVGSPLSLECTVEGTSNPNLYWYRQAAGRGLQLLFYSVGIGQISSEVPQNLSASRPQDRQFILSSKKLLLSDSGFYLCAWSLGGTQYFGPGTRLLVL.

This chain joins TRBV29-1 and TRBJ2-7; 9 nucleotides align to TRBD1. CDR3 size: 14 residues. Germline-derived CDR1 and CDR2 are SQVTM and ANQGSEA. The J segment lost 2 bases and the V segment lost 4 bases, leaving 6 bases of the junction unmatched. This CDR3 reads CSVAPQGATYEQYF. In DNA, the CDR3 is TGCAGCGTTGCCCCACAGGGGGCCACCTACGAGCAGTACTTC.

This clone appeared a few times. The chain couples TRBV11-2 to TRBJ2-1; D remains ambiguous. Germline V CDR1 and CDR2: SGHAT, FQNNGV. The CDR3 contains 14 residues. V shed 0 bases and J shed 6 bases, with 9 bases lying between them. CDR3 nucleotides: TGTGCCAGCAGCTTAGAGCGTTTAGGCAATGAGCAGTTCTTC. Its protein is CASSLERLGNEQFF.

This clone has only a few counts. Other DNA sequences in this sample translate to the same CDR3. The rearrangement links TRBV7-2 to TRBJ1-2; no reliable D call. This CDR3 is built from 13 residues. Looked up from germline, CDR1 is SGHTA and CDR2 is FQGNSA. The V end was cut by 0 bases, the J end by 5 bases, with 7 bases between. Here the CDR3 reads CASSLATDYGYTF. The CDR3 coding sequence is TGTGCCAGCAGCTTAGCGACGGATTATGGCTACACCTTC.

The chain recombines TRBV6-5 with TRBJ2-2; no definite D call. V dropped 0 bases and J dropped 3 bases, with 8 bases sitting between them. In germline, CDR1 is MNHEY, CDR2 SVGAGI. This CDR3 has 15 residues. CDR3 DNA: TGTGCCAGCAGTTACTCAGGACCGCACACCGGGGAGCTGTTTTTT. It yields the protein CASSYSGPHTGELFF.

This chain uses TRBV6-6 with TRBJ2-3; 8 bases align to TRBD2. Germline trimming cut 8 bases from V and 0 bases from J; bases unmatched to any gene: 7. Per germline, CDR1 MNHNY and CDR2 SVGAGI (reference sequence). This CDR3 is built from 15 residues. The CDR3 DNA follows: TGTGCCAGCGTGGGGAGACTAGCGAGCACAGATACGCAGTATTTT. Translated, it gives CASVGRLASTDTQYF.

This clone has a single count. The V gene is TRBV15, the J gene TRBJ2-2, with D uncertain. Per the germline V gene, CDR1 is LNHNV and CDR2 is YYDKDF (reference sequence). The ends were cut back, 4 bases at V and 2 bases at J, with 11 bases in the middle. CDR3 length: 15 residues. The CDR3 sequence is CATSKDGRNTGELFF. The CDR3 bases are TGTGCCACCAGCAAGGATGGCAGAAACACCGGGGAGCTGTTTTTT.

This chain connects TRBV4-3 to TRBJ1-1; unclear D gene. CDR1 LGHNA and CDR2 YSLEER come from the germline V gene. The length of the CDR3 is 13 residues. Between the trimmed V and J ends, which lost 0 bases and 4 bases, there was a span of 6 bases. This CDR3 reads CASSQDGSTEAFF. The CDR3 coding sequence is TGCGCCAGCAGCCAAGATGGGAGCACTGAAGCTTTCTTT.

The CDR3 loop is CASSLAGAGGTTYEQYF. For the CDR3, the DNA is TGTGCCAGCAGCTTAGCCGGAGCGGGAGGTACAACCTACGAGCAGTACTTC. The rearrangement joins TRBV7-2 to TRBJ2-7, with 9 bases aligning to TRBD2. V gave up 0 bases and J gave up 2 bases; unmatched junction bases: 8. The V gene's germline CDR1 is SGHTA and CDR2 FQGNSA. CDR3 length: 17 residues.

The chain is built from TRBV4-1 and TRBJ2-1, with TRBD1 matching over 8 bases. The J segment lost 7 bases and the V segment lost 0 bases, leaving 8 bases of the junction unmatched. Germline CDR1 reads MGHRA; CDR2 reads YSYEKL. This CDR3 spans 16 amino acids. Here the CDR3 reads CASSQETGVFRNEQFF. The CDR3 region has the DNA TGCGCCAGCAGCCAAGAGACAGGGGTTTTCAGGAATGAGCAGTTCTTC.

This rearrangement joins TRBV30 to TRBJ2-5; no clear D. Germline-derived CDR1 and CDR2 are GTSNPN and SVGIG (reference sequence). The CDR3 contains 11 residues. V was pared by 2 bases and J by 9 bases, with 10 bases between. The CDR3 reads CAWSTEKSQYF. As DNA, the CDR3 is TGTGCCTGGAGTACCGAAAAGTCCCAGTACTTC.

The V and J genes are TRBV5-5 and TRBJ2-7, with 9 positions matching TRBD1. The length of the CDR3 is 15 residues. Unmatched junction bases numbered 7, after V lost 1 base and J lost 5 bases. Germline values: CDR1 SGHKS, CDR2 YYEKEE (reference sequence). The CDR3: CASSLRWDRAHEQYF. The CDR3 region has the DNA TGTGCCAGCAGCTTGCGCTGGGACAGGGCCCACGAGCAGTACTTC.

This chain uses TRBV5-4 with TRBJ1-1; D unclear. CDR1 and CDR2 from the germline V gene are SGHNT and YYREEE (reference sequence). The V gene lost 3 bases and the J gene lost 1 base, with 16 bases spanning the gap. The CDR3 runs to 16 residues. CDR3 sequence reads: CASSSDPGRRNTEAFF. CDR3 coding DNA: TGTGCCAGCAGCTCTGACCCCGGACGGAGGAACACTGAAGCTTTCTTT.